This entry lists 6 T cell receptor beta chains sequenced from one sample in a study of memory CD4+ T cells and cytomegalovirus serostatus. Some clones are missing from TCRdb's copy, which holds only in-frame ones; the method was immunoSEQ multiplex PCR. The data show approximately 88,000 clones, 80% seen once. The sort gate was single viable CD3+CD4+CD8-CD45RO+ cells for memory CD4+ T cells. Specimen: memory CD4+ T cells from blood. Receptors were obtained from an adult in good health and CMV-seropositive.

The chain joins TRBV9 to TRBJ2-3; 7 bases align to TRBD2. The V segment lost 4 bases and the J segment 3 bases; nucleotides outside the gene matches: 11. Looked up from germline, CDR1 is SGDLS and CDR2 is YYNGEE. The CDR3 runs to 16 residues. The CDR3 protein is CASSRHSREPTDTQYF. Written as DNA, the CDR3 is TGTGCCAGCAGCAGACATTCGCGGGAGCCGACAGATACGCAGTATTTT.

On this clone: Other DNA sequences in the sample encode the same CDR3. The chain uses TRBV7-9 and TRBJ2-2, with D perhaps TRBD2 (5 bases). Germline V gene data show CDR1 as SEHNR and CDR2 as FQNEAQ (reference sequence). The CDR3 length is 11 residues. Trimming took off 5 bases at V and 11 bases at J, with 9 bases between the two ends. In nucleotides, the CDR3 is TGTGCCAGCAGCCCCCGGGGAGAGCTGTTTTTT. It is translated as CASSPRGELFF.

The V call is TRBV6-4, the J call TRBJ2-1; no reliable D call. The CDR3 is 15 residues long. V was clipped by 0 bases and J by 5 bases, with 11 bases between them. Germline assignment: CDR1 MRHNA and CDR2 SNTAGT. This CDR3 is CASSDSLQPDNEQFF. The CDR3 DNA sequence: TGTGCCAGCAGTGACTCTTTACAGCCAGACAATGAGCAGTTCTTC.

J is TRBJ2-6 and V is TRBV19; D remains unclear. The CDR3 extends over 15 amino acids. The germline V and J ends were trimmed by 3 bases and 0 bases, with 6 bases remaining between them. Germline-derived CDR1 and CDR2 are LNHDA and SQIVND (reference sequence). CDR3 nucleotides: TGTGCCAGTAGTATTGTTTCCTCTGGGGCCAACGTCCTGACTTTC. It encodes CASSIVSSGANVLTF.

V and J are TRBV27 and TRBJ1-3; D perhaps matches TRBD1 (5 bases). CDR1 is MNHEY, CDR2 SMNVEV, per germline (reference sequence). This CDR3 is built from 20 residues. V lost 4 bases to trimming and J lost 1 base, with 26 bases between them. CDR3 residues: CASSSLRAGTSSGSGNTIYF. As DNA, the CDR3 is TGTGCCAGCAGTTCCCTACGGGCAGGGACGTCGTCGGGGTCTGGAAACACCATATATTTT.

This clone was counted once. The CDR3 region has the DNA TGTGCCACCGGACAGAGGAACACTGAAGCTTTCTTT. Residues: CATGQRNTEAFF. The chain couples TRBV19 to TRBJ1-1; tentative D call: TRBD1 (6 bases). Germline CDR1 LNHDA, CDR2 SQIVND (reference sequence). This CDR3 region has 12 residues. V gave up 10 bases and J gave up 1 base, with 10 bases separating them.